This T cell receptor (beta chain) was identified in a study of T cell responses to AZD1222 COVID-19 vaccine. Overall study findings and caveats: After two AZD1222 doses, spike-specific TCR breadth and depth rose versus day 0. No repertoire was sampled before or during the peak T cell response, only after it. Unmutated regions of variants are reportedly targeted by nearly half of spike-specific TCRs.

Sequencing used immunoSEQ multiplex PCR; TCRdb keeps in-frame clones, though not all of them. The profile covers around 200,000 clones, with 88% appearing a single time and 0.4% to 0.5% taken by the ten largest. V gave up 3 bases and J gave up 2 bases, with 12 bases separating them. The CDR3 has 15 residues. Germline V lookup: CDR1 SGHAT, CDR2 FQDESV (reference sequence). A note on this clone: What it binds is unknown.

V gene TRBV11-1 combines with J gene TRBJ2-3; D remains unclear. The sample consisted of peripheral blood, taken on day 0 of AZD1222 vaccination. This TCR came from an adult in good health. CDR3 amino acids: CASSLSKQFTDTQYF. The DNA for the CDR3 is TGTGCCAGCAGCTTGAGTAAACAGTTCACAGATACGCAGTATTTT.